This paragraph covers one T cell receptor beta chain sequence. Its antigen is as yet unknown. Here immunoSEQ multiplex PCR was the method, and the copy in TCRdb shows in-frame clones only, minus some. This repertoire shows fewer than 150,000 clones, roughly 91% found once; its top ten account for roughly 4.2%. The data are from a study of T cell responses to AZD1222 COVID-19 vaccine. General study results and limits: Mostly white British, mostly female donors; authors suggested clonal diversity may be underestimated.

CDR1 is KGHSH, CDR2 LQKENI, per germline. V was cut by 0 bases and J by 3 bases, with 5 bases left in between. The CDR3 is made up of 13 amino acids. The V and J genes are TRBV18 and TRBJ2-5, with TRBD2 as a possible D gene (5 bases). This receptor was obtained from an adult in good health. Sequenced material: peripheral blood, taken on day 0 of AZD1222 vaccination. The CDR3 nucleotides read TGTGCCAGCTCACCACCGGAGGAAGAGACCCAGTACTTC. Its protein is CASSPPEEETQYF.